These 32 T cell receptor beta chains originate from one sample sequenced in a study of T cell repertoires in cytomegalovirus infection. MiXCR, applied by TCRdb to the reads, yields one record per CDR3 protein. The profile shows 150,000 to 200,000 distinct CDR3 sequences, approximately 9.7% of them singletons. Sequenced input: PBMCs. These receptors came from a human donor in good health (CMV status not recorded). Some clones in this sample may be carry-over from other donors' samples.

This clonotype has ten or more counts. The CDR3 sequence is CASSFHTGGYSNQPQHF. CDR3 coding DNA: TGTGCCAGCAGTTTCCACACAGGCGGTTATAGCAATCAGCCCCAGCATTTT. The chain carries TRBV6-6 and TRBJ1-5, with D possibly being TRBD1 (5 bases). Germline CDR1 is MNHNY and CDR2 is SVGAGI (reference sequence). This CDR3 contains 17 residues. V lost 4 bases, J lost 0 bases, and 16 bases lay in between.

This clonotype was counted many times. The chain employs TRBV7-8 and TRBJ1-2; no clear D gene. The germline V and J ends were trimmed by 1 base and 2 bases, with 11 bases remaining between them. The CDR3 has 15 amino acids. Germline V gives CDR1 SGHVS, CDR2 FQNEAQ. The CDR3 region is CASSLVPGGNYGYTF. The CDR3 DNA follows: TGTGCCAGCAGCTTAGTTCCCGGCGGAAACTATGGCTACACCTTC. Variable domain in full (rest from reference TRBV7-8 and TRBJ1-2): GAGVSQSPRYKVAKRGQDVALRCDPISGHVSLFWYQQALGQGPEFLTYFQNEAQLDKSGLPSDRFFAERPEGSVSTLKIQRTQQEDSAVYLCASSLVPGGNYGYTFGSGTRLTVV.

This clonotype was seen ten or more times. The chain is built from TRBV7-2 and TRBJ2-1, with 7 bases matching TRBD2. V lost 4 bases to trimming and J lost 4 bases; unmatched junction nucleotides: 4. Germline values: CDR1 SGHTA, CDR2 FQGNSA. The CDR3 length is 14 residues. The CDR3 bases are TGTGCCAGCAGCTACGGGACTAATTACAATGAGCAGTTCTTC. Its protein is CASSYGTNYNEQFF.

This clonotype was observed at least ten times. V and J are TRBV7-2 and TRBJ1-2; a weak D match, TRBD1 (5 bases). The CDR3 contains 13 residues. The germline CDR1 and CDR2 sequences are SGHTA and FQGNSA. Trimming shortened V by 1 base and J by 3 bases, and 6 bases separated the two germline ends. CDR3 bases: TGTGCCAGCAGCTTAGGGGGGGACTATGGCTACACCTTC. This sequence encodes CASSLGGDYGYTF.

This clonotype showed up many times. This chain joins TRBV19 and TRBJ1-5; D remains unclear. V gave up 3 bases and J gave up 0 bases, with 9 bases separating them. The CDR3 length is 15 residues. Germline V gene lookup returns CDR1 LNHDA and CDR2 SQIVND (reference sequence). CDR3 coding DNA: TGTGCCAGTAGTATTAGGATTTATAGCAATCAGCCCCAGCATTTT. This gives the protein CASSIRIYSNQPQHF. The full variable domain, rest sourced from reference TRBV19 and TRBJ1-5, is DGGITQSPKYLFRKEGQNVTLSCEQNLNHDAMYWYRQDPGQGLRLIYYSQIVNDFQKGDIAEGYSVSREKKESFPLTVTSAQKNPTAFYLCASSIRIYSNQPQHFGDGTRLSIL.

The J gene is TRBJ2-7, the V gene TRBV29-1, with D possibly being TRBD1 (6 bases). The CDR3 length is 13 residues. Per the germline V gene, CDR1 is SQVTM and CDR2 is ANQGSEA. V was clipped by 7 bases and J by 3 bases, with 16 bases between them. CDR3 loop: CSAASRDNYEQYF. The CDR3 region has the DNA TGCAGCGCTGCGTCCCGGGACAACTACGAGCAGTACTTC.

This clonotype appeared many times. This chain links TRBV12-3 or TRBV12-4 with TRBJ1-5; maybe TRBD1 (6 bases). V was cut by 5 bases and J by 3 bases, with 14 bases left in between. This CDR3 comprises 15 residues. DNA for the CDR3: TGTGCCAGCAGTACGCGAACAGGGCTCAATCAGCCCCAGCATTTT. Amino acids: CASSTRTGLNQPQHF.

This clonotype was seen only a few times. V gene TRBV5-6 combines with J gene TRBJ1-5; 9 bases match TRBD1. The CDR3 has 14 residues. V trimming: 4 bases; J trimming: 9 bases; junction bases outside the gene matches: 8. CDR1 is SGHDT and CDR2 is YYEEEE in the germline V gene. The CDR3 DNA reads as TGTGCCAGCAGCAGGACAGGGGTCCGTGGGCCCCAGCATTTT. It specifies CASSRTGVRGPQHF.

The V call is TRBV29-1, the J call TRBJ1-2; D is possibly TRBD1 (5 bases). The V and J ends lost 6 bases and 0 bases respectively, with 8 bases between them. This CDR3 spans 12 amino acids. The germline V gene encodes CDR1 SQVTM and CDR2 ANQGSEA. CDR3 bases: TGCAGCGTCATGGGGGCTAACTATGGCTACACCTTC. Translated: CSVMGANYGYTF. The variable domain in full, with the rest retrieved from reference TRBV29-1 and TRBJ1-2, is SAVISQKPSRDICQRGTSLTIQCQVDSQVTMMFWYRQQPGQSLTLIATANQGSEATYESGFVIDKFPISRPNLTFSTLTVSNMSPEDSSIYLCSVMGANYGYTFGSGTRLTVV.

The V and J genes are TRBV6-5 and TRBJ2-1; D is possibly TRBD1 or TRBD2 (6 bases each). Per the germline V gene, CDR1 is MNHEY and CDR2 is SVGAGI. V was pared by 3 bases and J by 6 bases, with 18 bases between. CDR3 size: 16 residues. Written as DNA, the CDR3 is TGTGCCAGCAGTTATCGGGGGACACGAGCCGGCAATGAGCAGTTCTTC. Its protein product is CASSYRGTRAGNEQFF.

Comments on this clonotype: Since a much larger clone is just one base distant, this may be a read error. The chain couples TRBV10-3 to TRBJ2-5; possible D gene TRBD1, 5 bases. CDR1 ENHRY and CDR2 SYGVKD come from the germline V gene. The CDR3 extends over 14 amino acids. As DNA, the CDR3 is TGTACCATCAGTGAGTCTGACAGCCAAGAGACCCAGTACTTC. Translating it yields CTISESDSQETQYF.

The rearrangement links TRBV12-3 or TRBV12-4 to TRBJ1-1; 7 nucleotides agree with TRBD1. The trim removed 6 bases at V and 5 bases at J, leaving 12 bases unmatched. The CDR3 loop spans 15 amino acids. CDR3 residues: CASSIQGGDGTEAFF. In nucleotides, the CDR3 is TGTGCCAGCAGCATCCAGGGGGGGGATGGAACTGAAGCTTTCTTT.

The chain has TRBV2 and TRBJ2-7, with D possibly matching TRBD1 (6 bases). From germline, CDR1 is SNHLY and CDR2 FYNNEI. There are 14 residues in the CDR3. Trimming pared 6 bases from V and 3 bases from J, leaving 15 bases between. This chain's CDR3 is CASRLPGEYYEQYF. CDR3 sequence (DNA): TGTGCCAGCAGGTTGCCAGGGGAGTACTACGAGCAGTACTTC.

The sample holds a few counts of this clonotype. The chain is built from TRBV29-1 and TRBJ1-5; D is perhaps TRBD1 (6 bases). V gave up 5 bases and J gave up 6 bases, with 14 bases separating them. This CDR3 contains 13 residues. Per the germline V gene, CDR1 is SQVTM and CDR2 is ANQGSEA. This CDR3 reads CSVKEGVGQPQHF. The CDR3 nucleotides read TGCAGCGTTAAGGAGGGGGTGGGTCAGCCCCAGCATTTT.

On this clonotype itself: This may come from a read error, since a much larger clone is one base off. The CDR3 nucleotides are TGTGCCAGCAGTTCAAGCGGGAGGGCCTACGAGCAGTACTTC. This codes for CASSSSGRAYEQYF. V is TRBV28 and J is TRBJ2-7; the match to TRBD2 covers 10 bases. Trimming at V came to 4 bases and at J to 2 bases, leaving 2 bases not matched to a gene. The CDR3 has 14 amino acids. Germline V gives CDR1 MDHEN, CDR2 SYDVKM.

Concerning this clonotype: A read error may account for a junction end that differs from germline. V usage is TRBV4-3 and J usage is TRBJ1-5; D possibly corresponds to TRBD1 (5 bases). The CDR3 runs to 15 residues. Germline values: CDR1 LGHNA, CDR2 YSLEER. CDR3 protein: CASSQEYGQNQPQHF. The DNA of the CDR3 is TGCGCCAGCAGTCAAGAGTATGGACAAAATCAGCCCCAGCATTTT.

This clonotype was counted at least ten times. This chain uses TRBV4-2 with TRBJ2-1; possible D gene TRBD2, 6 bases. Germline CDR1 and CDR2: LGHNA and YNFKEQ. This CDR3 region has 17 residues. Trimming took off 1 base at V and 5 bases at J, with 18 bases between the two ends. CDR3 amino acids: CASSQVSWGEQNNEQFF. In DNA form, the CDR3 reads TGTGCCAGCAGCCAAGTATCCTGGGGGGAGCAAAACAATGAGCAGTTCTTC.

This clonotype was counted ten times or more. The chain recombines TRBV7-8 with TRBJ2-2; D possibly corresponds to TRBD2 (5 bases). The CDR3 runs 17 residues. The ends were cut back, 1 base at V and 3 bases at J, with 15 bases in the middle. Germline assignment: CDR1 SGHVS and CDR2 FQNEAQ. The CDR3 DNA reads TGTGCCAGCAGCTTAGGGTTGGACTCCGAATACACCGGGGAGCTGTTTTTT. Its translation: CASSLGLDSEYTGELFF.

The rearrangement links TRBV12-3 or TRBV12-4 to TRBJ1-1; 8 bases match TRBD1. This CDR3 contains 13 residues. Trimming removed 6 bases from V and 10 bases from J; junction bases left unmatched: 10. CDR3 loop: CASRNRTGLRAFF. The CDR3 nucleotides are TGTGCCAGCAGAAATCGGACAGGGCTCAGAGCTTTCTTT.

This clonotype appeared many times. The V call is TRBV27, the J call TRBJ2-2; 11 nucleotides agree with TRBD2. CDR1 and CDR2 from the germline V gene are MNHEY and SMNVEV (reference sequence). The CDR3 extends over 16 amino acids. With V trimmed by 4 bases and J by 0 bases, 1 base remained unmatched. CDR3: CASSSLAGANTGELFF. In DNA, the CDR3 is TGTGCCAGCAGTTCACTAGCGGGAGCGAACACCGGGGAGCTGTTTTTT.

The gene calls are TRBV28 and TRBJ2-5; D gene uncertain. Trimming pared 7 bases from V and 4 bases from J, leaving 16 bases between. The V gene's germline CDR1 is MDHEN and CDR2 SYDVKM. The CDR3 length is 14 residues. CDR3 sequence (DNA): TGTGCCAGCAAGAGACACTACGATCTAGAGACCCAGTACTTC. Translating gives CASKRHYDLETQYF.

This clonotype was seen at least ten times. V gene TRBV7-2 combines with J gene TRBJ2-5; D perhaps matches TRBD1 (5 bases). This CDR3 is 14 amino acids long. V was pared by 9 bases and J by 3 bases, with 17 bases between. The germline CDR1 and CDR2 sequences are SGHTA and FQGNSA. CDR3 sequence (DNA): TGTGCCAGTGCGCCCGGGCAGGGAAAAGAGACCCAGTACTTC. Translating gives CASAPGQGKETQYF.

This clonotype has a handful of counts. CDR3 in DNA: TGTGCCAGCAGTTCCGAGTACAATGAGCAGTTCTTC. Its translation is CASSSEYNEQFF. The V call is TRBV6-2 or TRBV6-3, the J call TRBJ2-1; D is ambiguous. This CDR3 is 12 amino acids long. V was shortened by 4 bases and J by 4 bases, with 5 bases between the two germline ends. Germline CDR1 is MNHEY and CDR2 is SVGEGT.

The V and J genes are TRBV20-1 and TRBJ2-1; no clear D gene. Germline V gene data show CDR1 as DFQATT and CDR2 as SNEGSKA (reference sequence). The CDR3 loop spans 14 amino acids. V was shortened by 0 bases and J by 0 bases, with 6 bases between the two germline ends. The CDR3 region has the DNA TGCAGTGCTAGAGATCCGAGCTCCTACAATGAGCAGTTCTTC. Encoded protein: CSARDPSSYNEQFF.

This clonotype was observed many times. J is TRBJ1-6 and V is TRBV6-2 or TRBV6-3, with D unclear. This CDR3 is built from 15 residues. Germline V gene sequence: CDR1 MNHEY, CDR2 SVGEGT. V lost 2 bases and J 3 bases, leaving 8 bases between the germline ends. This CDR3 reads CASSYGLNYNSPLHF. Here the CDR3 DNA reads TGTGCCAGCAGTTACGGCTTGAACTATAATTCACCCCTCCACTTT.

The chain has TRBV20-1 and TRBJ2-7, with a possible D match to TRBD1 (6 bases). Germline CDR1 reads DFQATT; CDR2 reads SNEGSKA (reference sequence). There are 15 residues in the CDR3. V gave up 0 bases and J gave up 1 base, with 13 bases separating them. The CDR3, as DNA: TGCAGTGCTAGAGAAGTTGCAGGGGCATCCTACGAGCAGTACTTC. Translation: CSAREVAGASYEQYF.

This clonotype was detected only a few times. The J gene is TRBJ2-5, the V gene TRBV5-1; D is perhaps TRBD1 (6 bases). From germline, CDR1 is SGHRS and CDR2 YFSETQ. This CDR3 comprises 14 residues. V shed 4 bases and J shed 2 bases, with 12 bases lying between them. The chain's CDR3 is CASSGTKAQETQYF. CDR3 DNA: TGCGCCAGCAGCGGGACAAAAGCTCAAGAGACCCAGTACTTC.

This clonotype was observed many times. This chain connects TRBV7-2 to TRBJ1-5; 8 nucleotides align to TRBD1. This CDR3 is 18 amino acids long. The V gene's germline CDR1 is SGHTA and CDR2 FQGNSA. The J segment lost 2 bases and the V segment lost 1 base, leaving 10 bases of the junction unmatched. This chain's CDR3 is CASSLVVDREYGNQPQHF. As DNA, the CDR3 is TGTGCCAGCAGCTTAGTCGTGGACAGGGAGTATGGCAATCAGCCCCAGCATTTT.

The rearrangement uses TRBV6-2 or TRBV6-3 and TRBJ2-5, with 9 bases lining up with TRBD2. The ends lost 6 bases at V and 5 bases at J; junction bases unmatched: 10. CDR3 size: 15 residues. Germline CDR1 MNHEY, CDR2 SVGEGT. In DNA form, the CDR3 reads TGTGCCAGCAGCCAGGCAGCGGGGGGCACGGAGACCCAGTACTTC. It codes for CASSQAAGGTETQYF.

This clonotype was detected many times. The chain employs TRBV20-1 and TRBJ2-7; the match to TRBD2 covers 10 bases. J lost 1 base, V lost 4 bases, and 4 bases had no gene match. The CDR3 totals 14 residues. CDR1 DFQATT and CDR2 SNEGSKA come from the germline V gene (reference sequence). The CDR3 DNA sequence: TGCAGTGCTATACTAGCGGGATATTCCTACGAGCAGTACTTC. This gives the protein CSAILAGYSYEQYF.

As concerns this clonotype: A much larger clone differs by one base, so this may be a read error. Given the absence of the conserved phenylalanine or tryptophan at the CDR3 end, a read error is likely. The chain recombines TRBV28 with TRBJ1-2; unclear D gene. V lost 7 bases and J lost 2, with 11 bases in between. Germline values: CDR1 MDHEN, CDR2 SYDVKM. This CDR3 is 13 amino acids long. This chain's CDR3 is CASISRQNYGYTS. The DNA of the CDR3 is TGTGCCAGCATAAGTCGGCAGAACTATGGCTACACCTCC.

Ten or more counts support this clonotype. The gene calls are TRBV7-2 and TRBJ1-2; no reliable D call. Germline V gives CDR1 SGHTA, CDR2 FQGNSA. The CDR3 length is 14 residues. V shed 3 bases and J shed 8 bases, with 16 bases lying between them. The CDR3 region has the DNA TGTGCCAGCAGCTTGGGGTATAGGGTCAGCGGCTACACCTTC. It is translated as CASSLGYRVSGYTF.